This T cell receptor beta chain emerged from a study of immune evolution from preneoplasia to lung adenocarcinoma. Here immunoSEQ multiplex PCR was the method, and the copy in TCRdb shows in-frame clones only, minus some. This table holds around 4,700 clones, roughly 73% found once. Remarks on this clone: The junction departs from the called germline gene at one end, perhaps through a read error.

The CDR3 is made up of 14 amino acids. The germline CDR1 and CDR2 sequences are SGHAT and FQNNGV. This TCR was sampled from a person aged 55-80 years with lung adenocarcinoma. The V and J genes are TRBV11-2 and TRBJ2-7; D is unclear. Sequencing was performed on FFPE minimally invasive lung adenocarcinoma tissue. The CDR3 reads CVSSLGLASYEQYF. CDR3 DNA: TGTGTCAGCAGCTTAGGCTTGGCCTCCTACGAGCAGTACTTC.